This TCR beta chain was profiled in a study of blood T cell repertoires in COVID-19. The CDR3 sequence is 15 residues long. The ends lost 1 base at V and 3 bases at J; junction bases unmatched: 4. Per germline, CDR1 LGHNA and CDR2 YNFKEQ. Profiling relied on immunoSEQ multiplex PCR, and the TCRdb table lists in-frame clones only, not all of them. The sample lists hundreds of thousands of clones, about 85% occurring once. Sequenced: peripheral blood. This TCR was sampled from a woman of 80 years or more with active or convalescent COVID-19. V gene TRBV4-2 combines with J gene TRBJ1-1; 8 nucleotides match TRBD1. As DNA, the CDR3 is TGTGCCAGCAGCCAAGGGACAGGGTCGGACACTGAAGCTTTCTTT. Protein: CASSQGTGSDTEAFF.